The 3 T cell receptor beta chains reported below all come from one sample, sequenced in a study of identical twins. From the 5' RACE reads, TCRdb called clonotypes with MiXCR, one entry per CDR3 protein. The sample carries fewer than 550,000 distinct CDR3 sequences, approximately 15% recorded once. These data were also reused for a study on yellow fever vaccine responses in identical twins.

Sequenced: CD4+ T cells sorted from blood. Source of these receptors: a woman aged 18-29 years in good health.

This chain connects TRBV6-4 to TRBJ1-1; TRBD1 might be the D (6 bases). This CDR3 is 13 amino acids long. Trimming removed 8 bases at V and 3 bases at J, with 13 bases between. The V gene's germline CDR1 is MRHNA and CDR2 SNTAGT. CDR3 protein: CASDQGKYTEAFF. CDR3 DNA: TGTGCCAGCGACCAGGGGAAGTACACTGAAGCTTTCTTT.

The V call is TRBV3-1, the J call TRBJ2-3; 11 bases align to TRBD2. Germline V gene lookup returns CDR1 LGHDT and CDR2 YNNKEL (reference sequence). The trim removed 1 base at V and 1 base at J, leaving 10 bases unmatched. This CDR3 is built from 19 residues. DNA of the CDR3: TGTGCCAGCAGCCAAGTTGCTAGCGGGAGGAACCGGGGCACAGATACGCAGTATTTT. Its protein product is CASSQVASGRNRGTDTQYF.

This clonotype was counted only a few times. CDR3 bases: TGCGCCAGCAGCCAAGAATCGAGAGGAGGTAATGAGCAGTTCTTC. Translated: CASSQESRGGNEQFF. V usage is TRBV4-3 and J usage is TRBJ2-1, with a weak D call TRBD2 (5 bases). From germline, CDR1 is LGHNA and CDR2 YSLEER. This CDR3 is built from 15 residues. V shed 0 bases and J shed 7 bases, with 13 bases lying between them.